Listed here are 8 T cell receptor beta chains from one sample, sequenced in a study of blood T cell repertoires in COVID-19. Only in-frame clones appear in the TCRdb table, and some are missing; sequencing was by immunoSEQ multiplex PCR. The sample contains more than 200,000 clones, 80% to 90% of which appear only once. Specimen: peripheral blood. The receptors come from a middle-aged man with acute or convalescent COVID-19.

The V call is TRBV5-4, the J call TRBJ2-5; possible D gene TRBD2, 6 bases. The germline gives CDR1 SGHNT, CDR2 YYREEE (reference sequence). The CDR3 totals 14 residues. V gave up 4 bases and J gave up 2 bases, with 12 bases separating them. Here the CDR3 DNA reads TGTGCCAGCAGCCCTGGCCGGGAGCAAGAGACCCAGTACTTC. Amino acids: CASSPGREQETQYF.

The chain carries TRBV10-3 and TRBJ1-5; 8 bases fit TRBD1. V was clipped by 3 bases and J by 4 bases; unmatched bases: 2. This CDR3 has 14 amino acids. Looked up from germline, CDR1 is ENHRY and CDR2 is SYGVKD. CDR3 in DNA: TGTGCCATCAGTGAAGACAGGGGAAATCAGCCCCAGCATTTT. The encoded protein is CAISEDRGNQPQHF.

This clone has just one count. This sequence joins TRBV5-1 and TRBJ1-5; 10 nucleotides align to TRBD1. V lost 2 bases and J lost 5; bases outside the gene matches: 1. Per the germline V gene, CDR1 is SGHRS and CDR2 is YFSETQ. CDR3 length: 14 residues. The DNA of the CDR3 is TGCGCCAGCAGCTTCGGACAGGGGGATCAGCCCCAGCATTTT. Amino acids: CASSFGQGDQPQHF.

The rearrangement joins TRBV10-3 to TRBJ1-6; D gene unclear. Germline V lookup: CDR1 ENHRY, CDR2 SYGVKD. The CDR3 spans 13 residues. The V end lost 10 bases, the J end lost 8 bases, and 15 bases lay between the germline ends. CDR3 DNA sequence: TGTGCCACCAATGATTTTACGGATTCACCCCTCCACTTT. Translating it yields CATNDFTDSPLHF.

This chain uses TRBV7-2 with TRBJ1-2; D is uncertain. Germline values: CDR1 SGHTA, CDR2 FQGNSA. The CDR3 covers 14 residues. V lost 2 bases and J 0 bases, leaving 7 bases between the germline ends. CDR3 in DNA: TGTGCCAGCAGCTTAAAGCCATCTAACTATGGCTACACCTTC. This gives the protein CASSLKPSNYGYTF.

CDR3 loop: CASSIRTGGGGYTF. The DNA for the CDR3 is TGTGCCAGCAGTATACGGACAGGGGGCGGTGGCTACACCTTC. The chain carries TRBV28 and TRBJ1-2, with 11 bases matching TRBD1. CDR3 size: 14 residues. Trimming took 5 bases from V and 7 from J; bases not matched to a gene: 6. In germline, CDR1 is MDHEN, CDR2 SYDVKM.

The V and J genes are TRBV10-2 and TRBJ1-4; D remains unclear. Germline V gene lookup returns CDR1 WSHSY and CDR2 SAAADI. The V end lost 3 bases, the J end lost 8 bases, and 10 bases lay between the germline ends. The CDR3 runs 13 residues. The CDR3, as DNA: TGCGCCAGCAGTGACGTCCGGAGGGAAAAACTGTTTTTT. Residues: CASSDVRREKLFF.

The CDR3 region has the DNA TGTGCCAGTAGTATTGGGCAGTCCAGCAATCAGCCCCAGCATTTT. It yields the protein CASSIGQSSNQPQHF. J is TRBJ1-5 and V is TRBV19; D gene uncertain. There are 15 residues in the CDR3. Germline CDR1 and CDR2: LNHDA and SQIVND (reference sequence). V was cut by 3 bases and J by 1 base, with 10 bases left in between.